The entry below describes one T cell receptor (beta chain). Its matching antigen is unknown. Assay used: immunoSEQ multiplex PCR; TCRdb lists only in-frame clones, some missing. The sample lists fewer than 75,000 clones, about 72% occurring once. This entry belongs to a study of cytotoxic CD8 clonotypes in ibrutinib-treated CLL. Study-wide findings and caveats: Baseline clonality was higher than in age-matched healthy donors and moved in step with circulating CD8+ T-cell counts.

The receptor comes from a human donor with chronic lymphocytic leukemia. Sequenced here: PBMCs, sampled after 12 months of ibrutinib treatment.

This CDR3 reads CSVDHRSQETQYF. CDR3 nucleotides: TGCAGCGTTGATCACCGGAGCCAAGAGACCCAGTACTTC. The chain joins TRBV29-1 to TRBJ2-5; D is ambiguous. The CDR3 has 13 residues. CDR1 and CDR2 (germline): SQVTM, ANQGSEA. V was clipped by 3 bases and J by 1 base, with 9 bases between them.